A few counts support the clone carrying this T cell receptor (beta chain). This CDR3 spans 16 amino acids. V shed 1 base and J shed 2 bases, with 13 bases lying between them. CDR1 is SGHVS, CDR2 FQNEAQ, per germline. Semi-nested PCR with Nested Universal Primer A followed constant-region reverse priming of full-length variable regions. TCRdb independently ran MiXCR on the 5' RACE reads; one entry per CDR3 protein. The sample records tens of thousands of distinct CDR3 sequences, around 28% being singletons. Memory CD4+ cells were defined as CD4+CD45RO+CD25-. The sequenced material came from tumor-infiltrating memory CD4+ T cells sorted from the breast tumor. Described subset: memory CD4+ T cells, CD4+CD45RO+CD25-. The gene calls are TRBV7-8 and TRBJ2-3, with a weak D call TRBD2 (6 bases). The clonotype comes from a female donor with breast cancer. The CDR3 coding sequence is TGTGCCAGCAGCTTAGTCCGGGGGACCTACACAGATACGCAGTATTTT. Translating gives CASSLVRGTYTDTQYF.